The clone carrying this T cell receptor beta chain showed up just a few times. Its antigen is currently unknown. Time point meaning: week 5, during vaccination. The content of each vaccine dose was 300 ug of mutant IDH1 20-mer peptide, and topical imiquimod accompanied it. TCRdb's table, derived via immunoSEQ multiplex PCR, lists solely in-frame clones and lacks some. Of 50,000 to 65,000 clones in the sample, approximately 81% are singletons; the top ten hold 3% to 4%. These data belong to a study of a mutant IDH1 vaccine in newly diagnosed glioma. Study background: There were eight vaccinations for patients, given in weeks 1, 3, 5, 7, 11, 15, 19 and 23. Pretreatment consisted of radiotherapy, temozolomide, or both, with most receiving both.

Study-level points and caveats: Pseudoprogression showed no apparent link to changes in top peripheral T cell clonotypes.

The material sequenced was PBMCs, taken from a glioma patient whose treatment included an IDH1 peptide vaccine. The clonotype was recovered from a young man with glioma.

CDR3 amino acids: CAWSGRGKLFF. CDR3 nucleotide sequence: TGTGCCTGGAGTGGGCGAGGAAAACTGTTTTTT. The chain couples TRBV30 to TRBJ1-4, with D unclear. The V end was cut by 1 base, the J end by 10 bases, with 7 bases between. The V gene's germline CDR1 is GTSNPN and CDR2 SVGIG (reference sequence). CDR3 length: 11 amino acids.